Shown below are 14 T cell receptor beta chains from a single sample sequenced in a study of Tregs in tolerant kidney transplant recipients. Generated by immunoSEQ multiplex PCR, the TCRdb table keeps only in-frame clones and is missing some. This table holds nearly 95,000 clones, approximately 93% found once. This specimen consisted of CD4+ T cells from blood, obtained before the transplant. The source is a human donor who received a combined kidney and bone marrow transplant.

The chain joins TRBV5-4 to TRBJ2-5, with D tentatively TRBD1 (5 bases). The CDR3 sequence is 13 residues long. V was cut by 4 bases and J by 5 bases, with 12 bases left in between. The germline CDR1 and CDR2 sequences are SGHNT and YYREEE (reference sequence). The CDR3 DNA reads as TGTGCCAGCAGCCAGGGCGTTTCGGAGACCCAGTACTTC. It codes for CASSQGVSETQYF. Full variable domain (rest looked up from reference TRBV5-4 and TRBJ2-5): ETGVTQSPTHLIKTRGQQVTLRCSSQSGHNTVSWYQQALGQGPQFIFQYYREEENGRGNFPPRFSGLQFPNYSSELNVNALELDDSALYLCASSQGVSETQYFGPGTRLLVL.

The chain is built from TRBV7-8 and TRBJ2-1, with D tentatively TRBD1 (8 bases). V lost 4 bases to trimming and J lost 4 bases, with 35 bases between them. CDR1 and CDR2 from the germline V gene are SGHVS and FQNEAQ. The CDR3 runs to 22 residues. CDR3 bases: TGTGCCAGCAGCTCGACAGGGGTGTGGGGGAGGGCCGGAGTCGGGGTTTACAATGAGCAGTTCTTC. Amino acid sequence: CASSSTGVWGRAGVGVYNEQFF.

The chain uses TRBV5-1 and TRBJ2-3, with 9 bases identical to TRBD1. J lost 3 bases, V lost 4 bases, and 9 bases had no gene match. The V gene's germline CDR1 is SGHRS and CDR2 YFSETQ. The CDR3 spans 16 residues. DNA for the CDR3: TGCGCCAGCAGCGGGGGACAGGGTAGTGGTACAGATACGCAGTATTTT. Protein: CASSGGQGSGTDTQYF.

The gene calls are TRBV19 and TRBJ2-1, with TRBD2 matching over 11 bases. V was clipped by 4 bases and J by 7 bases; unmatched bases: 3. The CDR3 totals 14 residues. Per germline, CDR1 LNHDA and CDR2 SQIVND (reference sequence). The CDR3: CASSTSGRTNEQFF. The CDR3, as DNA: TGTGCCAGTAGTACTAGCGGGAGGACTAATGAGCAGTTCTTC.

The CDR3: CASSPSGQGNEKLFF. The CDR3 DNA reads as TGTGCCAGCAGCCCCTCGGGACAGGGAAATGAAAAACTGTTTTTT. The chain carries TRBV6-6 and TRBJ1-4, with TRBD1 identical over 9 bases. The CDR3 extends over 15 amino acids. The trim removed 6 bases at V and 5 bases at J, leaving 7 bases unmatched. Germline V gene sequence: CDR1 MNHNY, CDR2 SVGAGI (reference sequence).

The chain is built from TRBV7-9 and TRBJ2-1; TRBD2 matches 12 bases. Per the germline V gene, CDR1 is SEHNR and CDR2 is FQNEAQ (reference sequence). There are 13 residues in the CDR3. With 6 bases clipped from V and 8 bases from J, the junction kept 2 bases outside the gene matches. CDR3 region: CASRPSGRDEQFF. The CDR3 coding sequence is TGTGCCAGCAGGCCTAGCGGGAGGGATGAGCAGTTCTTC. Full variable domain (rest looked up from reference TRBV7-9 and TRBJ2-1): DTGVSQNPRHKITKRGQNVTFRCDPISEHNRLYWYRQTLGQGPEFLTYFQNEAQLEKSRLLSDRFSAERPKGSFSTLEIQRTEQGDSAMYLCASRPSGRDEQFFGPGTRLTVL.

This clone appeared once. Distinct nucleotide sequences in the sample also encode this CDR3. The chain has TRBV14 and TRBJ1-5; D is unresolved. The CDR3 has 13 amino acids. V lost 1 base, J lost 2 bases, and 3 bases lay in between. Germline CDR1 is SGHDN and CDR2 is FVKESK. The CDR3 nucleotides are TGTGCCAGCAGCCAAGCCGGCAATCAGCCCCAGCATTTT. As protein: CASSQAGNQPQHF.

The chain combines TRBV7-3 with TRBJ2-1; 10 positions match TRBD2. After removal of 3 bases from V and 6 bases from J, the junction contained 5 bases not matched to a gene. Per germline, CDR1 SGHTA and CDR2 FQGTGA. The CDR3 is 15 amino acids. CDR3 in DNA: TGTGCCAGCAGCTTCTTAGCGGGAGGTATCAATGAGCAGTTCTTC. This codes for CASSFLAGGINEQFF.

V and J are TRBV4-3 and TRBJ1-6; TRBD1 matches at 7 bases. Unmatched junction bases numbered 11, after V lost 0 bases and J lost 9 bases. CDR1 LGHNA and CDR2 YSLEER come from the germline V gene. CDR3 length equals 17 residues. In DNA, the CDR3 is TGCGCCAGCAGCCAAGATTGGGTTGGACAGGTTAGTTCACCCCTCCACTTT. This gives the protein CASSQDWVGQVSSPLHF.

The chain has TRBV10-3 and TRBJ2-2; D is possibly TRBD1 (6 bases). The germline CDR1 and CDR2 sequences are ENHRY and SYGVKD. CDR3 length equals 16 residues. The germline V and J ends were trimmed by 6 bases and 1 base, with 15 bases remaining between them. This CDR3 reads CAISASGTLNTGELFF. The CDR3 region has the DNA TGTGCCATCAGCGCCTCCGGGACACTGAACACCGGGGAGCTGTTTTTT.

The chain is built from TRBV14 and TRBJ2-3; TRBD2 might be the D (7 bases). V was cut by 6 bases and J by 6 bases, with 16 bases left in between. CDR1 SGHDN and CDR2 FVKESK come from the germline V gene. The CDR3 length is 14 residues. DNA of the CDR3: TGTGCCAGCAGTTGGGGGGGGCCGAGTGATACGCAGTATTTT. Protein sequence: CASSWGGPSDTQYF.

V and J are TRBV7-3 and TRBJ2-6, with 9 bases identical to TRBD1. The CDR3 covers 18 residues. The J segment lost 0 bases and the V segment lost 5 bases, leaving 8 bases of the junction unmatched. Per germline, CDR1 SGHTA and CDR2 FQGTGA. The chain's CDR3 is CASSLGTGHTSGANVLTF. The DNA for the CDR3 is TGTGCCAGCAGCCTCGGGACAGGGCATACCTCTGGGGCCAACGTCCTGACTTTC.

The V and J genes are TRBV7-9 and TRBJ2-7, with 7 bases aligning to TRBD1. The germline V gene encodes CDR1 SEHNR and CDR2 FQNEAQ (reference sequence). The CDR3 runs 15 residues. V lost 5 bases, J lost 1 base, and 8 bases stayed unmatched. CDR3 coding DNA: TGTGCCAGCAGCCCCCGACAGGGAGAGTCCTACGAGCAGTACTTC. Encoded protein: CASSPRQGESYEQYF.

The rearrangement joins TRBV10-3 to TRBJ1-5; D is undetermined. Germline V CDR1 and CDR2: ENHRY, SYGVKD. The V end lost 7 bases, the J end lost 2 bases, and 15 bases lay between the germline ends. This CDR3 spans 15 amino acids. In DNA form, the CDR3 reads TGTGCCATCAATGACGGGCAGAGGGGCAATCAGCCCCAGCATTTT. Its protein is CAINDGQRGNQPQHF.